These 18 T cell receptor beta chains share one sample of origin, sequenced in a study of cytomegalovirus exposure and HLA in healthy donors. 13 Jbeta primers and 60 Vbeta primers were used for the PCR. The table came from immunoSEQ multiplex PCR; TCRdb's copy has only in-frame clones and leaves some out. In the table there are roughly 170,000 clones, around 77% of which are singletons. Sequencing was performed on PBMCs. These receptors all stem from a woman aged 30 to 39 in good health and CMV-seronegative.

The chain carries TRBV29-1 and TRBJ2-1, with D perhaps matching TRBD2 (6 bases). This CDR3 has 13 residues. Germline V gene data show CDR1 as SQVTM and CDR2 as ANQGSEA. V was cut by 4 bases and J by 6 bases, with 13 bases left in between. The CDR3 sequence is CSVVADLFNEQFF. The DNA of the CDR3 is TGCAGCGTTGTAGCGGACTTATTCAATGAGCAGTTCTTC.

The chain combines TRBV6-1 with TRBJ1-5; TRBD1 agrees at 7 bases. With 2 bases clipped from V and 3 bases from J, the junction kept 7 bases outside the gene matches. From germline, CDR1 is MNHNS and CDR2 SASEGT. The length of the CDR3 is 16 residues. Here the CDR3 DNA reads TGTGCCAGCAGTGAACTAAGGGGGCGGGTCAATCAGCCCCAGCATTTT. Translating it yields CASSELRGRVNQPQHF.

Only a few counts were recorded for this clone. The chain uses TRBV29-1 and TRBJ2-6; 12 positions match TRBD1. V lost 3 bases, J lost 0 bases, and 0 bases stayed unmatched. The CDR3 runs to 16 residues. Germline V gene lookup returns CDR1 SQVTM and CDR2 ANQGSEA. CDR3 protein: CSVEGQGASGANVLTF. For the CDR3, the DNA is TGCAGCGTTGAGGGACAGGGGGCCTCTGGGGCCAACGTCCTGACTTTC.

This chain connects TRBV30 to TRBJ1-1, with 8 bases identical to TRBD1. The V gene end was trimmed by 0 bases and the J gene end by 4 bases; junction bases not matched to a gene: 4. This CDR3 has 14 amino acids. Germline CDR1 and CDR2: GTSNPN and SVGIG (reference sequence). The CDR3, as DNA: TGTGCCTGGAGTGTGGCAGGGGGCAGCACTGAAGCTTTCTTT. Translating gives CAWSVAGGSTEAFF. Drawing the rest from reference TRBV30 and TRBJ1-1, the complete variable domain is SQTIHQWPATLVQPVGSPLSLECTVEGTSNPNLYWYRQAAGRGLQLLFYSVGIGQISSEVPQNLSASRPQDRQFILSSKKLLLSDSGFYLCAWSVAGGSTEAFFGQGTRLTVV.

The chain recombines TRBV18 with TRBJ1-5; D not resolved. Trimming left V 6 bases short and J 9 bases short, with 15 bases between. The CDR3 has 13 residues. Germline V gene sequence: CDR1 KGHSH, CDR2 LQKENI. CDR3 residues: CASSPAQSPPQHF. The CDR3 bases are TGTGCCAGCTCGCCAGCGCAATCACCGCCCCAGCATTTT.

The chain has TRBV9 and TRBJ1-2; D perhaps matches TRBD1 (6 bases). Germline V CDR1 and CDR2: SGDLS, YYNGEE. V was trimmed by 3 bases and J by 5 bases, leaving 17 bases between them. The CDR3 spans 15 residues. The CDR3 nucleotides are TGTGCCAGCAGCGCCCCACTGGGGAGGGGGTATGGCTACACCTTC. This sequence encodes CASSAPLGRGYGYTF.

A single count supports this clone. The chain couples TRBV6-5 to TRBJ2-5; the match to TRBD1 covers 8 bases. CDR3 length: 14 residues. CDR1 and CDR2 (germline): MNHEY, SVGAGI. V shed 4 bases and J 5 bases; nucleotides not matched to a gene: 6. The DNA for the CDR3 is TGTGCCAGCAGTTCTCAGGGGGCAGGGGAGACCCAGTACTTC. The encoded protein is CASSSQGAGETQYF.

This rearrangement joins TRBV7-3 to TRBJ2-3, with D tentatively TRBD2 (6 bases). The CDR3 loop spans 15 amino acids. The V end lost 2 bases, the J end lost 0 bases, and 9 bases lay between the germline ends. The germline V gene encodes CDR1 SGHTA and CDR2 FQGTGA. The chain's CDR3 is CASSLAGGSTDTQYF. For the CDR3, the DNA is TGTGCCAGCAGCTTAGCTGGAGGGAGCACAGATACGCAGTATTTT.

V is TRBV9 and J is TRBJ1-5; weak D call: TRBD1 (6 bases). Per germline, CDR1 SGDLS and CDR2 YYNGEE. The CDR3 is 15 amino acids. Trimming took off 0 bases at V and 4 bases at J, with 11 bases between the two ends. As DNA, the CDR3 is TGTGCCAGCAGCGTAGCTGGACAGCGTAATCAGCCCCAGCATTTT. This translates into CASSVAGQRNQPQHF. The full variable domain, completed using reference TRBV9 and TRBJ1-5, is DSGVTQTPKHLITATGQRVTLRCSPRSGDLSVYWYQQSLDQGLQFLIQYYNGEERAKGNILERFSAQQFPDLHSELNLSSLELGDSALYFCASSVAGQRNQPQHFGDGTRLSIL.

This clone came up a few times. J is TRBJ1-2 and V is TRBV30, with D uncertain. V lost 2 bases and J 1 base, leaving 5 bases between the germline ends. The germline CDR1 and CDR2 sequences are GTSNPN and SVGIG (reference sequence). This CDR3 is built from 12 residues. The CDR3 reads CAWSPLNYGYTF. CDR3 DNA: TGTGCCTGGAGTCCCCTTAACTATGGCTACACCTTC.

In this sample, this clone turned up once. This CDR3 is CSVEEGTGGFPQYF. The CDR3 DNA reads as TGCAGCGTTGAAGAGGGGACAGGGGGCTTTCCCCAGTACTTC. V and J are TRBV29-1 and TRBJ2-7; TRBD1 agrees at 12 bases. After removal of 0 bases from V and 10 bases from J, the junction contained 7 bases not matched to a gene. This CDR3 comprises 14 residues. CDR1 is SQVTM and CDR2 is ANQGSEA in the germline V gene.

This rearrangement joins TRBV14 to TRBJ1-2; 8 bases fit TRBD1. Germline loops: CDR1 SGHDN, CDR2 FVKESK. This CDR3 contains 13 residues. Unmatched junction bases numbered 7, after V lost 6 bases and J lost 7 bases. The CDR3 loop reads CASRRTGPGGYTF. The CDR3 region has the DNA TGTGCCAGCAGGCGGACAGGGCCTGGTGGCTACACCTTC.

The V and J genes are TRBV28 and TRBJ1-5; possibly TRBD1 for D (5 bases). Trimming removed 7 bases at V and 0 bases at J, with 7 bases between. The CDR3 runs to 13 residues. The germline V gene has CDR1 MDHEN and CDR2 SYDVKM. This CDR3 reads CASKGLSNQPQHF. In DNA, the CDR3 is TGTGCCAGCAAGGGACTTAGCAATCAGCCCCAGCATTTT.

The chain employs TRBV2 and TRBJ1-5; D possibly corresponds to TRBD1 (5 bases). Germline V lookup: CDR1 SNHLY, CDR2 FYNNEI. This CDR3 spans 14 amino acids. V was clipped by 4 bases and J by 10 bases, with 17 bases between them. The CDR3 protein is CASSVGGGAFPQHF. The CDR3 DNA reads as TGTGCCAGCAGTGTCGGGGGGGGAGCCTTCCCCCAGCATTTT.

This clone was counted only a few times. The chain uses TRBV27 and TRBJ2-1, with 8 bases that match TRBD2. This CDR3 region has 17 residues. Germline trimming cut 0 bases from V and 2 bases from J; bases unmatched to any gene: 6. Germline V gives CDR1 MNHEY, CDR2 SMNVEV (reference sequence). The CDR3 is CASSLSTSGRPYNEQFF. The CDR3 DNA reads TGTGCCAGCAGTTTATCAACCAGCGGGAGACCCTACAATGAGCAGTTCTTC.

This clone has just a few counts. The chain uses TRBV2 and TRBJ2-7; the match to TRBD1 covers 9 bases. Germline CDR1 SNHLY, CDR2 FYNNEI. The CDR3 contains 14 residues. V shed 6 bases, J shed 3 bases, and the junction held 6 bases outside the gene matches. The CDR3: CASRDAGQGYEQYF. The DNA of the CDR3 is TGTGCCAGCAGAGACGCGGGACAGGGCTACGAGCAGTACTTC.

This clone appeared a single time. This chain uses TRBV12-5 with TRBJ2-1, with TRBD2 identical over 10 bases. With 5 bases clipped from V and 10 bases from J, the junction kept 8 bases outside the gene matches. The CDR3 covers 14 residues. The V gene's germline CDR1 is LGHNT and CDR2 FRNRAP. CDR3 DNA sequence: TGTGCTAGTGGTGGGACTAGCGCCCGCCACGAGCAGTTCTTC. Translation gives CASGGTSARHEQFF.

V gene TRBV5-6 combines with J gene TRBJ1-4; 11 bases are a match to TRBD1. The CDR3 spans 18 residues. V shed 1 base and J 7 bases; nucleotides not matched to a gene: 12. Germline V gene data show CDR1 as SGHDT and CDR2 as YYEEEE. In DNA form, the CDR3 reads TGTGCCAGCAGCTTGCGCCTCAACCGGGACAGGGGGATTGAAAAACTGTTTTTT. It translates to CASSLRLNRDRGIEKLFF.